A few counts support the clone carrying this T cell receptor beta chain. Antigen: not known. This sample is part of a study of T-cell memory formation after mild COVID-19. Study-level background: The study found TCR clusters largely donor specific.

Study-level findings and limits: Contracting clones, day 15 to 85, had balanced CD4/CD8, and later expanders favored CD4+.

CDR1 and CDR2 (germline): LNHNV, YYDKDF (reference sequence). This CDR3 is built from 13 residues. Trimming took 2 bases from V and 4 from J, leaving 9 bases between them. Employing constant-segment primers, 5'RACE generated TCR alpha and TCR beta cDNA libraries bearing sample barcodes and UMIs. MiXCR, run by TCRdb on the 5' RACE reads, gives a single entry per CDR3 protein. The table includes 250,000 to 300,000 distinct CDR3 sequences, around 16% detected once. Sequenced sample: PBMCs or a T cell subset sorted from them (not recorded which). The V and J genes are TRBV15 and TRBJ2-7; no firm D call. The TCR originated in a man aged 18 to 30 who had mild COVID-19 (a few samples of this study predate the infection). Cell type and time point are not known. The CDR3, as DNA: TGTGCCACCAGCAGATCCGACTCGTACGAGCAGTACTTC. This codes for CATSRSDSYEQYF.